Listed below are T cell receptor beta chains from one sample, sequenced in a study of blood T cell repertoires in COVID-19. Generated by immunoSEQ multiplex PCR, the TCRdb table keeps only in-frame clones and is missing some. The sample has a few hundred thousand clones; about nine tenths are singletons. The sequenced material came from peripheral blood. Receptors originate from a man in his fifties or sixties with acute or convalescent COVID-19. CDR3s include the opening cysteine and the closing phenylalanine or tryptophan. A D gene is named only where the DNA matches it firmly. Size is stated for part of the rows, as once, few or many counts, or as a class when the clone is expanded.

>.|TRBJ1-1|.|TRBV5-1
TGCGCCAGCAGCGTGGGACAAGTGAACACTGAAGCTTTCTTT
CASSVGQVNTEAFF
>TRBD1|TRBJ1-1|.|TRBV10-1
TGCGCCAGCAGAACTTCCGGGGACAGCGGAACGAACACTGAAGCTTTCTTT
CASRTSGDSGTNTEAFF
>.|TRBJ1-4|.|TRBV27
TGTGCCAGCAGTCCCGGGGCCTTAGCGGCTAATGAAAAACTGTTTTTT
CASSPGALAANEKLFF
>.|TRBJ1-6|.|TRBV30
TGTGCCTGGAGTCAAGAGGCCATAGGCGCCTCACCCCTCCACTTT
CAWSQEAIGASPLHF
>.|TRBJ2-2|.|TRBV9
TGTGCCAGCAGCGTAGGAGCTGGGAACACCGGGGAGCTGTTTTTT
CASSVGAGNTGELFF
>TRBD1|TRBJ1-6|.|TRBV6-2/TRBV6-3
TGTGCCAGCAGTTACTCTAAGACAGGGTCTCGTCCACCCCTCCACTTT
CASSYSKTGSRPPLHF
>.|TRBJ2-7|.|TRBV14
TGTGCCAGCAGCCAAGATTTTGGTTTGAGTTACGAGCAGTACTTC
CASSQDFGLSYEQYF
>.|TRBJ2-3|.|TRBV5-8
TGTGCCAGCAGCCGCAAGGGACATTTTCTTGATACGCAGTATTTT
CASSRKGHFLDTQYF
>TRBD1|TRBJ1-5|.|TRBV7-2
TGTGCCAGCAGCTTAGGACAGGGGATCAATCAGCCCCAGCATTTT
CASSLGQGINQPQHF
>.|TRBJ1-1|.|TRBV6-5
TGTGCCAGCCTAAAGGAGTCGGGAACTGAAGCTTTCTTT
CASLKESGTEAFF
>TRBD1|TRBJ1-6|.|TRBV30
TGTGCCTGGAATAGCAGGGGGTATAATTCACCCCTCCACTTT
CAWNSRGYNSPLHF
>.|TRBJ1-1|once|TRBV5-1
TGCGCCAGCAGCTTGGTAGTGAACACTGAAGCTTTCTTT
CASSLVVNTEAFF
>.|TRBJ2-1|.|TRBV7-6
TGTGCCAGCAGTCGGTCCCTTATTAGCTCCTACAATGAGCAGTTCTTC
CASSRSLISSYNEQFF
>.|TRBJ1-2|.|TRBV7-9
TGTGCCAGCAGCAGCGGACAGAACTATGGCTACACCTTC
CASSSGQNYGYTF
>.|TRBJ2-3|once|TRBV29-1
TGCAGCGTGCGAGGGACAACTAGCACAGATACGCAGTATTTT
CSVRGTTSTDTQYF
>TRBD2|TRBJ2-7|.|TRBV7-9
TGTGCCAGCAGCTTACCCGGCCGGGGGGAACCCTACGAGCAGTACTTC
CASSLPGRGEPYEQYF
>TRBD1|TRBJ1-2|.|TRBV5-1
TGCGCCAGCAGCTCCGGGACAGCTTGGAGCTATGGCTACACCTTC
CASSSGTAWSYGYTF
>TRBD1|TRBJ1-1|few|TRBV11-3
TGTGCCAGCAGCTTAGGCGGGACAGCACGGAACACTGAAGCTTTCTTT
CASSLGGTARNTEAFF
>TRBD1|TRBJ2-7|.|TRBV4-1
TGCGCCAGCAGCCAACAACCTTCGGACAGGGTGATCTCCTACGAGCAGTACTTC
CASSQQPSDRVISYEQYF
>TRBD1|TRBJ1-2|.|TRBV7-8
TGTGCCAGCAGCGCCGGTGGCAGGGGGCGGAAGGGCTACACCTTC
CASSAGGRGRKGYTF
>TRBD2|TRBJ2-2|.|TRBV2
TGTGCCAGCACCAGGGCTACTAGCGGGGGGGTCCTACTAACGAACACCGGGGAGCTGTTTTTT
CASTRATSGGVLLTNTGELFF
>.|TRBJ2-2|.|TRBV6-5
TGTGCCAGCAGTTATGGGCAGACGAACACCGGGGAGCTGTTTTTT
CASSYGQTNTGELFF
>.|TRBJ2-7|.|TRBV11-2
TGTGCCAGCAGCTTAGTTCCCAGGACAGTCTCCTACGAGCAGTACTTC
CASSLVPRTVSYEQYF
>TRBD1|TRBJ1-3|.|TRBV11-2
TGTGCCAGCAGCTTGGGACAGGGACCGGGGTCTGGAAACACCATATATTTT
CASSLGQGPGSGNTIYF
>TRBD1|TRBJ2-2|.|TRBV7-2
TGTGCCAGCAGCTCGGACAGGGGGATCGGGGAGCTGTTTTTT
CASSSDRGIGELFF
>TRBD2|TRBJ2-3|.|TRBV6-5
TGTGCCAGCAGACGGACTAGCGGCACAGATACGCAGTATTTT
CASRRTSGTDTQYF
>.|TRBJ1-5|.|TRBV19
TGTGCCAGTAGGCGGGATCGCAATCAGCCCCAGCATTTT
CASRRDRNQPQHF
>.|TRBJ1-1|.|TRBV9
TGTGCCAGCAGCGTATCCCATCTAGTACCCTTAATGAACACTGAAGCTTTCTTT
CASSVSHLVPLMNTEAFF
>TRBD1|TRBJ1-2|once|TRBV5-1
TGCGCCAGCAGCTGGACCGGGACAGGGGGCGGTTACTATGGCTACACCTTC
CASSWTGTGGGYYGYTF
>.|TRBJ2-7|.|TRBV30
TGTGCCTGGAGTGTACTTAGGGAGGGGGTGAAGTACTTC
CAWSVLREGVKYF
>TRBD2|TRBJ2-5|.|TRBV5-1
TGCGCCAGCAGCCCTGGGACTAGCGGGGGCCTTCAAGAGACCCAGTACTTC
CASSPGTSGGLQETQYF
>.|TRBJ1-1|.|TRBV10-3
TGTGCCATCAGTGAGAACAGACACACTGAAGCTTTCTTT
CAISENRHTEAFF
>TRBD1|TRBJ2-6|.|TRBV27
TGTGCCAGCAGTTTAACAGGGGTCTCTGGGGCCAACGTCCTGACTTTC
CASSLTGVSGANVLTF
>TRBD2|TRBJ2-1|.|TRBV4-2
TGTGCCAGCAGCCAAGCCCTAGCGGGGGGCCTTAGCTCCTACAATGAGCAGTTCTTC
CASSQALAGGLSSYNEQFF
>.|TRBJ2-1|.|TRBV19
TGTGCCAGCTTGGGGGGTCGGACCTCCTACAATGAGCAGTTCTTC
CASLGGRTSYNEQFF
>.|TRBJ2-2|.|TRBV12-5
TGTGCTAGTGGTTTCCTTATACGCCCGGACACCGGGGAGCTGTTTTTT
CASGFLIRPDTGELFF
>.|TRBJ2-7|.|TRBV6-5
TGTGCCAGCAGTTACAGGGGCTCATTTTCCTACGAGCAGTACTTC
CASSYRGSFSYEQYF
>TRBD1|TRBJ2-5|.|TRBV10-2
TGCGCCAGCAGAGGACAGGGCGGGGAGACCCAGTACTTC
CASRGQGGETQYF
>.|TRBJ2-3|.|TRBV2
TGTGCCAGCAGGGGACTTGCAAACACAGATACGCAGTATTTT
CASRGLANTDTQYF
>.|TRBJ1-6|.|TRBV6-4
TGTGCCAGCAGGCCTCAGGGCGGGGGGAATTCACCCCTCCACTTT
CASRPQGGGNSPLHF
>.|TRBJ1-2|.|TRBV5-1
TGCGCCAGCAGCCCGGGGGACCGAACCTACTATGGCTACACCTTC
CASSPGDRTYYGYTF
>.|TRBJ1-1|.|TRBV19
TGTGCCAGTCTGGGCAGGATCGCAGGGGCCCAGCCCGCGGAAGCTTTCTTT
CASLGRIAGAQPAEAFF
>.|TRBJ2-3|.|TRBV5-1
TGCGCCAGCAGCACCGGTTTGGTGGGCGCCACAGATACGCAGTATTTT
CASSTGLVGATDTQYF
>TRBD1|TRBJ2-5|.|TRBV5-1
TGCGCCAGCAGCTCGGGACAGGGCTGGGAGACCCAGTACTTC
CASSSGQGWETQYF
>.|TRBJ1-1|.|TRBV24-1
TGTGCCACCCCTCGTCAGGCTGAAGCTTTCTTT
CATPRQAEAFF
>TRBD1|TRBJ1-2|.|TRBV4-1
TGCGCCAGCAGCCACCGTGGGACAGTGAACTATGGCTACACCTTC
CASSHRGTVNYGYTF
>.|TRBJ2-7|.|TRBV27
TGTGCCAGCAGCCTTCGACAGACCACCTACGAGCAGTACTTC
CASSLRQTTYEQYF
>.|TRBJ1-1|once|TRBV2
TGTGCCAGCATTAGGGTCGGGGACACTGAAGCTTTCTTT
CASIRVGDTEAFF
>.|TRBJ1-2|.|TRBV5-4
TGTGCCAGCAGCTTGGAGACCGCGGGCTATGGCTACACCTTC
CASSLETAGYGYTF
>.|TRBJ2-7|.|TRBV18
TGTGCCAGCTCACCCTCCCGGGTTGGCGAGCAGTACTTC
CASSPSRVGEQYF
>TRBD1|TRBJ1-1|.|TRBV7-9
TGTGCCAGCAGCTTAGGACAGGGGCAAAGGAACACTGAAGCTTTCTTT
CASSLGQGQRNTEAFF
>TRBD2|TRBJ2-3|.|TRBV7-2
TGTGCCAGCAGCTTAGGGACTAGTGGGGATACGCAGTATTTT
CASSLGTSGDTQYF
>.|TRBJ2-5|.|TRBV27
TGTGCCAGCACCGCCTTGGGCACAGGAATTTCCGAGACCCAGTACTTC
CASTALGTGISETQYF
>.|TRBJ1-6|.|TRBV27
TGTGCCAGCAGCCACAGGGTTTACTCACCCCTCCACTTT
CASSHRVYSPLHF
>.|TRBJ2-1|.|TRBV10-1
TGCGCCAGCAGTGAGTCTGGGGCCAATGAGCAGTTCTTC
CASSESGANEQFF
>.|TRBJ2-7|once|TRBV11-2
TGTGCCAGCAGCCGGACAGACTCCTACGAGCAGTACTTC
CASSRTDSYEQYF
>.|TRBJ1-4|.|TRBV5-1
TGCGCCAGCAGCATCAGACAGAGGGGGACTAATGAAAAACTGTTTTTT
CASSIRQRGTNEKLFF
>.|TRBJ2-7|many|TRBV5-1
TGCGCCAGCAGCTCTGGGGGGACAGCGGAATCCTACGAGCAGTACTTC
CASSSGGTAESYEQYF